This T cell receptor (beta chain) was captured by sequencing in a study of memory CD4+ T cells and cytomegalovirus serostatus. Turning to the study itself: This sample comes from healthy Belgian adults, 8 to 10 CMV seropositive, 20 to 25 seronegative. Notes on the study in general: CD4+ memory repertoires contained about two fifths of the roughly 160 reported CMV TCRbeta sequences. The CMV-associated TCR signature appears largely within the CD4+ memory repertoire.

Single viable CD3+CD4+CD8-CD45RO+ cells were sorted as the memory CD4+ T cells. Total CD4+ T cells were enriched by CD4 positive selection. This clone was picked up a small number of times. The antigen is unknown. Germline trimming cut 5 bases from V and 4 bases from J; bases unmatched to any gene: 4. CDR1 is PRHDT, CDR2 FYEKMQ, per germline (reference sequence). The CDR3 covers 13 residues. The protocol was immunoSEQ multiplex PCR, while the TCRdb copy is restricted to in-frame clones and leaves out a portion. This table has around 53,000 clones, around 83% appearing once. The clonotype was recovered from an adult in good health and CMV-seropositive. The sample was memory CD4+ T cells from blood. The chain couples TRBV13 to TRBJ1-1; 7 bases are a match to TRBD1. The CDR3 DNA reads TGTGCCAGCAGCGACTACAGGGGCACTGAAGCTTTCTTT. This codes for CASSDYRGTEAFF.